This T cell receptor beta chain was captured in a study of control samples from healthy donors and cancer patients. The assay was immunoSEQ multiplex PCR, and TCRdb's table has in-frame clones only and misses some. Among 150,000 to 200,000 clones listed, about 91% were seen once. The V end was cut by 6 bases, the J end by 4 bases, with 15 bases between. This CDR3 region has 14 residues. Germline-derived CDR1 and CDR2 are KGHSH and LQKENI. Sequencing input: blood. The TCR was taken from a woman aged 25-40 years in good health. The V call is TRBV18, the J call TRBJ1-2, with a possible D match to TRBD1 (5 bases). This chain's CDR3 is CASSSEGPTYGYTF. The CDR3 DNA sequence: TGTGCCAGCTCGTCGGAGGGACCGACCTATGGCTACACCTTC. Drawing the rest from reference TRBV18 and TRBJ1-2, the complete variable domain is NAGVMQNPRHLVRRRGQEARLRCSPMKGHSHVYWYRQLPEEGLKFMVYLQKENIIDESGMPKERFSAEFPKEGPSILRIQQVVRGDSAAYFCASSSEGPTYGYTFGSGTRLTVV.